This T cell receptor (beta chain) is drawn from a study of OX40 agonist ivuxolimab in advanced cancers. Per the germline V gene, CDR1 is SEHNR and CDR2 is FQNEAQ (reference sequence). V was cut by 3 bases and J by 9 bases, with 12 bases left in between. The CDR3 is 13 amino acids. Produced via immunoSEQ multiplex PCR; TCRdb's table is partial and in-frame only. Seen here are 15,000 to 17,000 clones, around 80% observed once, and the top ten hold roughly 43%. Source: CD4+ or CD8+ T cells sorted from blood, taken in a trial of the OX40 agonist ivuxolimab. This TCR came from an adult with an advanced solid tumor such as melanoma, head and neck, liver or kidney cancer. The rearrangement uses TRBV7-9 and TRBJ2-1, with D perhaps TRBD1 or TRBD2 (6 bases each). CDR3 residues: CASSFPGAPEQFF. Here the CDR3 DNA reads TGTGCCAGCAGCTTCCCGGGGGCGCCTGAGCAGTTCTTC.